The 30 T cell receptor beta chains given below trace back to one sample, sequenced in a study of cytomegalovirus exposure and HLA in healthy donors (dated by TCRdb to about 2017). The library was built by means of the immunoSEQ multiplex PCR assay. For the multiplex PCR, a mixture combining 60 forward primers for TCR Vbeta segments and 13 reverse primers for TCR Jbeta segments was used. Sourced from immuneACCESS, this table was stored by TCRdb with only in-frame sequences that have V and J called. A share of the clones is absent; for the studies checked, an unresolved V gene accounts for under half, and the remainder has no known explanation. The sample profile shows roughly 200,000 clones; 87% of them were found once. Of the sample, 1% to 1.5% falls within the top ten clones. Sequenced material: PBMCs. The receptors were gathered from a man aged 25-45 years in good health and CMV-seronegative.

The chain is built from TRBV5-6 and TRBJ2-7; TRBD1 matches at 7 bases. This CDR3 has 16 amino acids. V lost 0 bases, J lost 4 bases, and 10 bases stayed unmatched. CDR1 and CDR2 from the germline V gene are SGHDT and YYEEEE. The CDR3: CASSLGPPGQHYEQYF. The DNA for the CDR3 is TGTGCCAGCAGCTTGGGGCCCCCGGGACAGCATTACGAGCAGTACTTC.

In DNA, the CDR3 is TGTGCCAGCAGCCGATCAAAACAGGAGTCCTACACAGATACGCAGTATTTT. Its protein is CASSRSKQESYTDTQYF. The chain has TRBV5-6 and TRBJ2-3; D may be TRBD1 (5 bases). Trimming left V 4 bases short and J 2 bases short, with 20 bases between. CDR1 is SGHDT and CDR2 is YYEEEE in the germline V gene. CDR3 length equals 17 residues.

A single count supports this clone. The chain combines TRBV7-9 with TRBJ2-1; 11 bases are shared with TRBD2. This CDR3 has 15 residues. Germline V gives CDR1 SEHNR, CDR2 FQNEAQ (reference sequence). The J segment lost 4 bases and the V segment lost 5 bases, leaving 4 bases of the junction unmatched. CDR3 region: CASSRLAGGYNEQFF. CDR3 nucleotides: TGTGCCAGCAGCCGGTTAGCGGGGGGGTACAATGAGCAGTTCTTC.

V and J are TRBV19 and TRBJ1-1; D is ambiguous. The CDR3 is 15 residues long. CDR1 is LNHDA, CDR2 SQIVND, per germline (reference sequence). The V gene lost 1 base and the J gene lost 1 base, with 10 bases spanning the gap. The DNA of the CDR3 is TGTGCCAGTAGTATAGCGGGTGTTCCGAACACTGAAGCTTTCTTT. This gives the protein CASSIAGVPNTEAFF.

J is TRBJ2-3 and V is TRBV27; possible D gene TRBD2, 6 bases. Germline V CDR1 and CDR2: MNHEY, SMNVEV (reference sequence). This CDR3 comprises 14 residues. The germline V and J ends were trimmed by 4 bases and 7 bases, with 15 bases remaining between them. The chain's CDR3 is CASSWGSGGNTQYF. In nucleotides, the CDR3 is TGTGCCAGCAGTTGGGGGTCCGGAGGGAATACGCAGTATTTT.

V is TRBV5-1 and J is TRBJ1-3, with 11 bases fitting TRBD1. The CDR3 runs 15 residues. The junction had 3 bases not matched to a gene; V was cut back by 4 bases and J by 3 bases. Germline values: CDR1 SGHRS, CDR2 YFSETQ. Written as DNA, the CDR3 is TGCGCCAGCAGCGTGGACAGGGGGCATGGAAACACCATATATTTT. This codes for CASSVDRGHGNTIYF.

V gene TRBV5-1 combines with J gene TRBJ1-2; D is unclear. This CDR3 contains 14 residues. CDR1 is SGHRS, CDR2 YFSETQ, per germline. V lost 0 bases and J lost 4, with 10 bases in between. The CDR3 sequence is CASSLAGFFYGYTF. The CDR3 bases are TGCGCCAGCAGCTTGGCCGGGTTTTTCTATGGCTACACCTTC.

V usage is TRBV2 and J usage is TRBJ2-2; the match to TRBD1 covers 7 bases. Trimming removed 8 bases from V and 0 bases from J; junction bases left unmatched: 6. Germline CDR1 reads SNHLY; CDR2 reads FYNNEI. The CDR3 loop spans 15 amino acids. The CDR3 loop reads CASGTGTANTGELFF. The CDR3 DNA follows: TGTGCCAGCGGGACCGGGACAGCGAACACCGGGGAGCTGTTTTTT.

This chain connects TRBV7-9 to TRBJ1-3; 9 positions match TRBD1. The junction had 5 bases not matched to a gene; V was cut back by 4 bases and J by 4 bases. This CDR3 spans 15 amino acids. Germline loops: CDR1 SEHNR, CDR2 FQNEAQ (reference sequence). CDR3 DNA sequence: TGTGCCAGCAGCTGGACAGGGGTCGGAGGAAACACCATATATTTT. This gives the protein CASSWTGVGGNTIYF.

The gene calls are TRBV2 and TRBJ1-5; D gene unclear. V gave up 4 bases and J gave up 5 bases, with 15 bases separating them. This CDR3 is 15 amino acids long. CDR1 is SNHLY and CDR2 is FYNNEI in the germline V gene. The CDR3 here is CASSGNRAGDQPQHF. For the CDR3, the DNA is TGTGCCAGCAGTGGAAACCGGGCCGGGGATCAGCCCCAGCATTTT.

The gene calls are TRBV7-2 and TRBJ2-4; 8 bases agree with TRBD2. V trimming: 1 base; J trimming: 3 bases; junction bases outside the gene matches: 11. Germline V gives CDR1 SGHTA, CDR2 FQGNSA. This CDR3 is 18 amino acids long. In DNA, the CDR3 is TGTGCCAGCAGCTTAGAGGTCAATTGGCGGGGGGACAAAAACATTCAGTACTTC. Translated: CASSLEVNWRGDKNIQYF. The variable domain in full, completed from reference TRBV7-2 and TRBJ2-4, reads GAGVSQSPSNKVTEKGKDVELRCDPISGHTALYWYRQSLGQGLEFLIYFQGNSAPDKSGLPSDRFSAERTGGSVSTLTIQRTQQEDSAVYLCASSLEVNWRGDKNIQYFGAGTRLSVL.

This chain links TRBV5-1 with TRBJ2-1, with a possible D match to TRBD2 (5 bases). From germline, CDR1 is SGHRS and CDR2 YFSETQ. V dropped 7 bases and J dropped 6 bases, with 8 bases sitting between them. The CDR3 is made up of 11 amino acids. The CDR3 here is CASGRGNEQFF. The DNA for the CDR3 is TGCGCCAGCGGGAGAGGCAATGAGCAGTTCTTC. Full variable domain (rest looked up from reference TRBV5-1 and TRBJ2-1): KAGVTQTPRYLIKTRGQQVTLSCSPISGHRSVSWYQQTPGQGLQFLFEYFSETQRNKGNFPGRFSGRQFSNSRSEMNVSTLELGDSALYLCASGRGNEQFFGPGTRLTVL.

This chain connects TRBV7-6 to TRBJ2-5; 10 nucleotides align to TRBD1. CDR3 size: 17 residues. V shed 4 bases, J shed 11 bases, and the junction held 19 bases outside the gene matches. Germline assignment: CDR1 SGHVS and CDR2 FNYEAQ. As DNA, the CDR3 is TGTGCCAGCAGCTCCCACCCGGGACAGGGGCGCGATGGTCGGCAGTACTTC. It specifies CASSSHPGQGRDGRQYF.

The chain links TRBV6-4 to TRBJ2-1, with a tentative D call TRBD1 (6 bases). Trimming removed 5 bases at V and 9 bases at J, with 14 bases between. Germline V gene sequence: CDR1 MRHNA, CDR2 SNTAGT. The CDR3 extends over 13 amino acids. CDR3 residues: CASSPGVGGEQFF. The CDR3 DNA sequence: TGTGCCAGCAGTCCAGGGGTAGGAGGTGAGCAGTTCTTC.

The J gene is TRBJ1-1, the V gene TRBV9, with D unclear. The V gene's germline CDR1 is SGDLS and CDR2 YYNGEE. The CDR3 is 15 residues long. Trimming shortened V by 5 bases and J by 4 bases, and 18 bases separated the two germline ends. The CDR3 coding sequence is TGTGCCAGCAGACTCCTATCTGGAGGCGGCACTGAAGCTTTCTTT. Residues: CASRLLSGGGTEAFF.

About this clone: The germline gene is not matched at one end of the junction; a read error may be the cause. This chain connects TRBV11-2 to TRBJ2-1, with D possibly matching TRBD2 (6 bases). CDR1 and CDR2 from the germline V gene are SGHAT and FQNNGV. CDR3 length equals 16 residues. The CDR3 reads CASTLPGLASVNEQFF. CDR3 sequence (DNA): TGTGCCAGCACCTTACCGGGCCTAGCTAGCGTCAATGAGCAGTTCTTC.

The rearrangement joins TRBV15 to TRBJ2-1; 9 nucleotides agree with TRBD2. With V trimmed by 4 bases and J by 8 bases, 9 bases remained unmatched. The germline gives CDR1 LNHNV, CDR2 YYDKDF (reference sequence). The CDR3 spans 15 residues. CDR3 nucleotide sequence: TGTGCCACCAGCAATGGCCTAGCGGGAAGCGATGAGCAGTTCTTC. Its translation is CATSNGLAGSDEQFF. Variable domain in full (rest from reference TRBV15 and TRBJ2-1): DAMVIQNPRYQVTQFGKPVTLSCSQTLNHNVMYWYQQKSSQAPKLLFHYYDKDFNNEADTPDNFQSRRPNTSFCFLDIRSPGLGDTAMYLCATSNGLAGSDEQFFGPGTRLTVL.

This clone has only one observation. This chain connects TRBV5-1 to TRBJ2-3, with TRBD1 matching 10 bases. This CDR3 comprises 14 residues. The V gene end was trimmed by 4 bases and the J gene end by 7 bases; junction bases not matched to a gene: 6. Germline V gene sequence: CDR1 SGHRS, CDR2 YFSETQ. The chain's CDR3 is CASSPRTGGNTQYF. The CDR3 nucleotides read TGCGCCAGCAGCCCGAGGACAGGGGGGAATACGCAGTATTTT.

This chain uses TRBV6-6 with TRBJ2-4; possibly TRBD1 for D (6 bases). This CDR3 is 12 amino acids long. Germline loops: CDR1 MNHNY, CDR2 SVGAGI (reference sequence). V was cut by 0 bases and J by 15 bases, with 12 bases left in between. CDR3 loop: CASSYSDTGPYF. As DNA, the CDR3 is TGTGCCAGCAGTTACTCGGATACAGGGCCGTACTTC.

The V call is TRBV28, the J call TRBJ1-2; TRBD1 matches 10 bases. From germline, CDR1 is MDHEN and CDR2 SYDVKM. This CDR3 spans 14 amino acids. V shed 6 bases, J shed 5 bases, and the junction held 6 bases outside the gene matches. CDR3 coding DNA: TGTGCCAGCAGAACTGGGACAGGGGAGTATGGCTACACCTTC. Its translation: CASRTGTGEYGYTF.

This clone was recorded only once. This chain links TRBV28 with TRBJ2-5; possibly TRBD1 for D (6 bases). The germline CDR1 and CDR2 sequences are MDHEN and SYDVKM. CDR3 size: 14 residues. Trimming took off 3 bases at V and 4 bases at J, with 12 bases between the two ends. In DNA, the CDR3 is TGTGCCAGCAGTTTGGGCAGGGGCGGAGAGACCCAGTACTTC. Residues: CASSLGRGGETQYF.

The V call is TRBV11-2, the J call TRBJ2-6, with D possibly matching TRBD1 (5 bases). Trimming pared 0 bases from V and 2 bases from J, leaving 5 bases between. This CDR3 is 15 amino acids long. Germline V gene data show CDR1 as SGHAT and CDR2 as FQNNGV. Here the CDR3 DNA reads TGTGCCAGCAGCTTAGAAGGGGCTGGGGCCAACGTCCTGACTTTC. Amino acid sequence: CASSLEGAGANVLTF.

In regard to this clone: Other nucleotide sequences from this sample produce the same CDR3. The genes are TRBV30 and TRBJ2-7; D possibly corresponds to TRBD2 (6 bases). In germline, CDR1 is GTSNPN, CDR2 SVGIG (reference sequence). This CDR3 region has 13 residues. Trimming removed 5 bases from V and 0 bases from J, with 11 bases in between. The CDR3 reads CAWGDLSSYEQYF. The CDR3 DNA follows: TGTGCCTGGGGGGACTTGTCCTCCTACGAGCAGTACTTC.

The chain carries TRBV18 and TRBJ1-2; 7 bases are shared with TRBD1. J lost 7 bases, V lost 3 bases, and 5 bases had no gene match. There are 13 residues in the CDR3. The V gene's germline CDR1 is KGHSH and CDR2 LQKENI. DNA for the CDR3: TGTGCCAGCTCACCTAAGACAGGGAGTGGCTACACCTTC. Translation: CASSPKTGSGYTF.

The chain uses TRBV29-1 and TRBJ1-2; possibly TRBD1 for D (5 bases). Trimming removed 4 bases at V and 8 bases at J, with 14 bases between. Per germline, CDR1 SQVTM and CDR2 ANQGSEA. The CDR3 contains 12 residues. CDR3 nucleotide sequence: TGCAGCGTTGCAGGGTTTTTGGGAGGCTACACCTTC. Its translation: CSVAGFLGGYTF.

The chain carries TRBV28 and TRBJ1-5, with D possibly matching TRBD1 (6 bases). Germline CDR1 and CDR2: MDHEN and SYDVKM. The germline V and J ends were trimmed by 5 bases and 6 bases, with 17 bases remaining between them. CDR3 length equals 15 residues. Here the CDR3 DNA reads TGTGCCAGCAGTCCCCTACAGGGCAATGGTCAGCCCCAGCATTTT. Its translation is CASSPLQGNGQPQHF. Variable domain in full (rest from reference TRBV28 and TRBJ1-5): DVKVTQSSRYLVKRTGEKVFLECVQDMDHENMFWYRQDPGLGLRLIYFSYDVKMKEKGDIPEGYSVSREKKERFSLILESASTNQTSMYLCASSPLQGNGQPQHFGDGTRLSIL.

The V and J genes are TRBV5-1 and TRBJ2-2; 7 nucleotides line up with TRBD2. Unmatched junction bases numbered 9, after V lost 4 bases and J lost 6 bases. Germline V gene sequence: CDR1 SGHRS, CDR2 YFSETQ. The CDR3 loop spans 15 amino acids. CDR3: CASSRGLLGAGELFF. The CDR3 coding sequence is TGCGCCAGCAGCCGGGGACTACTCGGGGCCGGGGAGCTGTTTTTT.

The rearrangement uses TRBV7-8 and TRBJ1-3; tentatively, D is TRBD1 (5 bases). This CDR3 contains 16 residues. The V end lost 3 bases, the J end lost 1 base, and 13 bases lay between the germline ends. In germline, CDR1 is SGHVS, CDR2 FQNEAQ. The CDR3 DNA reads TGTGCCAGCAGCTTTTTTGGGGGGGGTTCTGGAAACACCATATATTTT. Protein: CASSFFGGGSGNTIYF.

A remark on this clone: Mismatch with germline at one junction end may stem from a read error. J is TRBJ1-1 and V is TRBV7-9, with 7 bases identical to TRBD1. This CDR3 comprises 14 residues. Looked up from germline, CDR1 is SEHNR and CDR2 is FQNEAQ (reference sequence). The CDR3 sequence: CSSSPWTGITEAFF. The CDR3 region has the DNA TGTTCCAGCAGCCCTTGGACAGGCATCACTGAAGCTTTCTTT.

The chain recombines TRBV9 with TRBJ2-1; tentative D call: TRBD2 (5 bases). Germline CDR1 and CDR2: SGDLS and YYNGEE. Trimming removed 1 base at V and 7 bases at J, with 21 bases between. The CDR3 extends over 17 amino acids. The CDR3: CASSVTVPDLGANEQFF. In DNA, the CDR3 is TGTGCCAGCAGCGTAACGGTTCCGGACTTGGGTGCGAATGAGCAGTTCTTC.